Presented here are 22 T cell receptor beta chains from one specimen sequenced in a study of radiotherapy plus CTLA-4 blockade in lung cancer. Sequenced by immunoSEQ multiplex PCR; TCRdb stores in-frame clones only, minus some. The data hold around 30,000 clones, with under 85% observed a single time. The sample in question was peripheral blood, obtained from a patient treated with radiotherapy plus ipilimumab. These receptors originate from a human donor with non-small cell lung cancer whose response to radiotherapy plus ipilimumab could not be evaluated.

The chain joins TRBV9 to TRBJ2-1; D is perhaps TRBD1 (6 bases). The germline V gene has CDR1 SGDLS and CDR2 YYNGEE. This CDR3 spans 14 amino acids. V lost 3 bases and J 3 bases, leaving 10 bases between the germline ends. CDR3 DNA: TGTGCCAGCAGCGGGGGGCAGGGCTACAATGAGCAGTTCTTC. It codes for CASSGGQGYNEQFF.

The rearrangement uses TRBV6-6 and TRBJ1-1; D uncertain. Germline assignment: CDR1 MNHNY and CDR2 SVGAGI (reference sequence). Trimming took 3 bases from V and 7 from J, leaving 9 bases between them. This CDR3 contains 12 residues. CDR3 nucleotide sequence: TGTGCCAGCAGTTATCTGGCGGGTGAAGCTTTCTTT. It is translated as CASSYLAGEAFF.

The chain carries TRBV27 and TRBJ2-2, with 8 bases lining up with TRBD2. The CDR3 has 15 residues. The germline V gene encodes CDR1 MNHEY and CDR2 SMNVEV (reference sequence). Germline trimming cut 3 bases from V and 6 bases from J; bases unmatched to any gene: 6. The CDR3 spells CASSLSRGGPGELFF. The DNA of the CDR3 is TGTGCCAGCAGTTTGTCTCGGGGGGGGCCCGGGGAGCTGTTTTTT.

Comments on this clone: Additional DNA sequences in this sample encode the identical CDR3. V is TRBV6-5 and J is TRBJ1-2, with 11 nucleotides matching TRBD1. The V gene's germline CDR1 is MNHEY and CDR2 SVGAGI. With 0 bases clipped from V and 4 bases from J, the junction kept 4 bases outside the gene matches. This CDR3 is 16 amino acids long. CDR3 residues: CASSYSRTGGGYGYTF. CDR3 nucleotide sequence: TGTGCCAGCAGTTACTCGAGGACAGGGGGCGGCTATGGCTACACCTTC.

The CDR3 sequence is CASNSGRATYEQYF. CDR3 DNA: TGTGCCAGCAACTCGGGCAGGGCTACCTACGAGCAGTACTTC. This rearrangement joins TRBV6-5 to TRBJ2-7; maybe TRBD1 (5 bases). Trimming cost V 7 bases and J 2 bases, with 15 bases left between them. Per the germline V gene, CDR1 is MNHEY and CDR2 is SVGAGI. The CDR3 runs 14 residues.

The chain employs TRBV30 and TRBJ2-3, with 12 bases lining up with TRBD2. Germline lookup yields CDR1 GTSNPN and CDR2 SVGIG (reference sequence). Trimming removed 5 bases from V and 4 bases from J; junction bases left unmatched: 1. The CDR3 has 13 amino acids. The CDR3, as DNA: TGTGCCTGGGGACTAGCGGGGTCAGATACGCAGTATTTT. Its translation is CAWGLAGSDTQYF.

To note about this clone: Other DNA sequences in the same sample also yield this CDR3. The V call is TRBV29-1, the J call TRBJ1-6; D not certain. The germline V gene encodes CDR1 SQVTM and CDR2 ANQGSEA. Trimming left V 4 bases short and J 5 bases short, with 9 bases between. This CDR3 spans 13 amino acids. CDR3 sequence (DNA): TGCAGCGTTGCAGTTGCGGATAATTCACCCCTCCACTTT. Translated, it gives CSVAVADNSPLHF.

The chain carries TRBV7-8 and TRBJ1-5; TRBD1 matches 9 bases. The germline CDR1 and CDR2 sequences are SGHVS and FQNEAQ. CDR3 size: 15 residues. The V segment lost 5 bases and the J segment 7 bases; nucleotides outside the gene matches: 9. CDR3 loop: CASSPGTGTGQPQHF. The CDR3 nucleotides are TGTGCCAGCAGCCCCGGGACAGGGACGGGACAGCCCCAGCATTTT.

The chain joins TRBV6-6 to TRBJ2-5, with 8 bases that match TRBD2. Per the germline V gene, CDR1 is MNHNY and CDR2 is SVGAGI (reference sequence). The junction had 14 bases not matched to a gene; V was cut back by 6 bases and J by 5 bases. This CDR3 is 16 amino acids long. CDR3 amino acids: CASSGPSGGPRETQYF. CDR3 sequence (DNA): TGTGCCAGCAGCGGACCCAGCGGGGGACCCCGGGAGACCCAGTACTTC.

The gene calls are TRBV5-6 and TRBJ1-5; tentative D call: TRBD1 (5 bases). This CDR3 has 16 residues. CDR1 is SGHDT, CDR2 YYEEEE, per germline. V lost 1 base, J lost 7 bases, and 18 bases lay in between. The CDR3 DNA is TGTGCCAGCAGCTTGATGGCACAGGTCCCTTGGCAGCCCCAGCATTTT. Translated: CASSLMAQVPWQPQHF. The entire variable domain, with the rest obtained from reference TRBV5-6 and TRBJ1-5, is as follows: DAGVTQSPTHLIKTRGQQVTLRCSPKSGHDTVSWYQQALGQGPQFIFQYYEEEERQRGNFPDRFSGHQFPNYSSELNVNALLLGDSALYLCASSLMAQVPWQPQHFGDGTRLSIL.

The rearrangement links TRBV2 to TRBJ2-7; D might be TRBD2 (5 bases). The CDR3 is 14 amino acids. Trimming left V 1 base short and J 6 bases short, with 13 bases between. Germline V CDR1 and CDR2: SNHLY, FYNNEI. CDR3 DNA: TGTGCCAGCAGTGAAGGGCGGCTACTAGTCGAGCAGTACTTC. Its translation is CASSEGRLLVEQYF.

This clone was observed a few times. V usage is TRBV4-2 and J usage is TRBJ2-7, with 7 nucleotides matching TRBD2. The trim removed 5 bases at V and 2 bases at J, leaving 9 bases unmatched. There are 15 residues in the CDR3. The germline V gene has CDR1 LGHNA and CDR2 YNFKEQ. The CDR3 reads CASSLGGEKTYEQYF. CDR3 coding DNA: TGTGCCAGCAGCTTGGGGGGGGAGAAGACCTACGAGCAGTACTTC.

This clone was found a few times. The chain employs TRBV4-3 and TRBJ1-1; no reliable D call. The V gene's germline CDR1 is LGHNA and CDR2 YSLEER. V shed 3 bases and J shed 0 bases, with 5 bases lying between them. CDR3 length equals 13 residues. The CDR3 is CASSHTLNTEAFF. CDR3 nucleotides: TGCGCCAGCAGCCATACTTTGAACACTGAAGCTTTCTTT.

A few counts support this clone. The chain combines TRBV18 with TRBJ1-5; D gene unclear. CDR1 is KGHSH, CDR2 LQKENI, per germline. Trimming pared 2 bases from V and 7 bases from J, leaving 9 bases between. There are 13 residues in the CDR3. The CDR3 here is CASSPGETQPQHF. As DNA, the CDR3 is TGTGCCAGCTCACCAGGGGAGACGCAGCCCCAGCATTTT.

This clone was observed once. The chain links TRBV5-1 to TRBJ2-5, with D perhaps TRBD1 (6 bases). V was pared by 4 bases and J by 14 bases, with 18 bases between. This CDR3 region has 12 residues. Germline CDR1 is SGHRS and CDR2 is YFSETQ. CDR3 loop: CASSVQQGVEYF. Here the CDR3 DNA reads TGCGCCAGCAGCGTCCAACAGGGTGTCGAATACTTC.

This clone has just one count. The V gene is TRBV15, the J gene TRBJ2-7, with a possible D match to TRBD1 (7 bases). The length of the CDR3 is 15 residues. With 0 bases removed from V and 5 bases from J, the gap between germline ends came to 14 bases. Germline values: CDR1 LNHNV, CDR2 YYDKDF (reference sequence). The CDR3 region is CATSRDQGEDDEQYF. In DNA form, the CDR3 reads TGTGCCACCAGCAGAGATCAGGGGGAGGACGACGAGCAGTACTTC.

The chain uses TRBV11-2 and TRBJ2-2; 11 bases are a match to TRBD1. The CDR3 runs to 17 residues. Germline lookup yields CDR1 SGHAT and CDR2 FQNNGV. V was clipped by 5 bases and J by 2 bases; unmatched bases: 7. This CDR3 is CASSPLGQGANTGELFF. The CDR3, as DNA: TGTGCCAGCAGCCCCCTCGGACAGGGGGCCAACACCGGGGAGCTGTTTTTT.

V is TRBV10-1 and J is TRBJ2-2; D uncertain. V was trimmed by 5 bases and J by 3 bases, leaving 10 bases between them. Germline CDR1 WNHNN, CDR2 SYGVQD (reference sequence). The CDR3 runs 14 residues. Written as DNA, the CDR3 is TGCGCCAGCAGTACCAGGCTGGACACCGGGGAGCTGTTTTTT. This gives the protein CASSTRLDTGELFF.

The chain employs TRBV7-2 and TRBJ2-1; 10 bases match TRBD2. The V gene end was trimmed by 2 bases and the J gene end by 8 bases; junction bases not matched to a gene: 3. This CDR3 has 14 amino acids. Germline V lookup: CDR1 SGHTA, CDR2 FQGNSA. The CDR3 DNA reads TGTGCCAGCAGCTTAAGCGGGAGGGCGCATGAGCAGTTCTTC. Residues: CASSLSGRAHEQFF.

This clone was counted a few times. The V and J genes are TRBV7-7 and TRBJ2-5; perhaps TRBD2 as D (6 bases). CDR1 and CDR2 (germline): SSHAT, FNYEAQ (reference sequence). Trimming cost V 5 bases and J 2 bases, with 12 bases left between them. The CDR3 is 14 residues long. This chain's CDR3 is CASSPTSRQETQYF. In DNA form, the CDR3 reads TGTGCCAGCAGCCCTACTAGCAGACAAGAGACCCAGTACTTC.

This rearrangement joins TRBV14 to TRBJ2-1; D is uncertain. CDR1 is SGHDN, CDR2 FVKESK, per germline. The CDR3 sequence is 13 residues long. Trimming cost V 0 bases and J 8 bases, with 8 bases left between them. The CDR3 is CASSQDLEDEQFF. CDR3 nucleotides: TGTGCCAGCAGCCAAGATCTAGAAGATGAGCAGTTCTTC.

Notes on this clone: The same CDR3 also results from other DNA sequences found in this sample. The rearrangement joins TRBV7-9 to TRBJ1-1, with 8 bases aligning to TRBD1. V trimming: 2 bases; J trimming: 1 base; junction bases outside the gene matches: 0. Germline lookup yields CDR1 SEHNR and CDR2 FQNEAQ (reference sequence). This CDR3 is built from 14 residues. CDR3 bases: TGTGCCAGCAGCTTAACAGGGGGGAACACTGAAGCTTTCTTT. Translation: CASSLTGGNTEAFF.